This section outlines one TCR beta chain sequence together with its context. The target antigen is unknown. These data originate in a study of CXCR3-negative and CXCR3-positive naive CD8 T cells. Study-wide points: Compared with CXCR3-negative naive cells, CXCR3-positive naive cells showed more hydrophobic TRB CDR3s. Once cells were cryopreserved, CXCR3 expression went down partly, and most assays used fresh PBMCs.

UMI-labeled 5' RACE TRB cDNA libraries were prepared from the cells. TCRdb reanalyzed the 5' RACE reads, giving one entry per CDR3 protein sequence and no DNA. The sample totals about 90,000 distinct CDR3 sequences. This CDR3 is built from 13 residues. The germline CDR1 and CDR2 sequences are SGHTA and FQGNSA. This chain connects TRBV7-2 to TRBJ1-1. The source of this sequence is a human donor in good health. Some clones in this sample may be carry-over from other donors' samples. The sample consisted of naive CXCR3+ CD8+ T cells from blood. Subset given: CD45RO-CCR7+CD27+CD95- naive CD8+ T cells expressing CXCR3 (TNR3+). The CDR3 loop is CASSLSPLNEAFF.